The clone carrying this T cell receptor beta chain has just a few counts. TCRdb re-derived calls from the RT-PCR reads in MiXCR, one entry per CDR3 protein. The table shows more than 600,000 distinct CDR3 sequences, with more than 13% occurring only once. The CDR3 loop spans 17 amino acids. The ends lost 2 bases at V and 3 bases at J; junction bases unmatched: 8. The V gene's germline CDR1 is LGHNA and CDR2 YSLEER. The receptor comes from a female donor in good health, serving as a healthy control. The sequencing input was memory CD4+ T cells from blood. The V and J genes are TRBV4-3 and TRBJ2-1; TRBD1 matches 9 bases. The CDR3 DNA follows: TGCGCCAGCAGCCAACTTTCTAGGACAGGGGTCTACAATGAGCAGTTCTTC. It codes for CASSQLSRTGVYNEQFF.